Shown below are 2 T cell receptor beta chains from a single sample sequenced in a study of primary melanoma T cells and metastatic recurrence. Method: immunoSEQ multiplex PCR; TCRdb's copy keeps in-frame clones and lacks some. Counted here are fewer than 1,200 clones, about 70% occurring once; the ten biggest clones make up approximately 4.3%. The sequenced material came from melanoma tumor tissue. These receptor sequences come from a human donor with melanoma.

This sequence joins TRBV10-2 and TRBJ2-3, with 10 bases that match TRBD2. The V and J ends lost 3 bases and 0 bases, in that order; junction bases with no gene match: 9. From germline, CDR1 is WSHSY and CDR2 SAAADI. The CDR3 runs 18 residues. The CDR3 loop is CASSDLLAGPDSTDTQYF. The CDR3, as DNA: TGCGCCAGCAGTGATTTACTAGCGGGGCCCGATAGCACAGATACGCAGTATTTT.

V is TRBV6-8 and J is TRBJ1-2; no definite D call. Germline CDR1 MNHGY, CDR2 SAAAGT. The CDR3 is made up of 14 amino acids. The V end lost 0 bases, the J end lost 3 bases, and 8 bases lay between the germline ends. CDR3 coding DNA: TGTGCCAGCAGTTACTCAGAGGGAGACTATGGCTACACCTTC. Encoded protein: CASSYSEGDYGYTF.